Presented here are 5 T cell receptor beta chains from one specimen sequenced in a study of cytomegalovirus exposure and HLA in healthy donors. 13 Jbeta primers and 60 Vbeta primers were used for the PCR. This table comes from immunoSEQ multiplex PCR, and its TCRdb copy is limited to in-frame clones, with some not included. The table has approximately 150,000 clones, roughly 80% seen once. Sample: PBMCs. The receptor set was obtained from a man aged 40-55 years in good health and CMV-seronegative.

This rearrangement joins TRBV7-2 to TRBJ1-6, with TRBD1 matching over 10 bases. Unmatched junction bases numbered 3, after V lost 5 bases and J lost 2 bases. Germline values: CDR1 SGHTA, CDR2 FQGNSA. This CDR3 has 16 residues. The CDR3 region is CASSGDRGPYNSPLHF. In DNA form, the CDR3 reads TGTGCCAGCAGCGGGGACAGGGGCCCCTATAATTCACCCCTCCACTTT.

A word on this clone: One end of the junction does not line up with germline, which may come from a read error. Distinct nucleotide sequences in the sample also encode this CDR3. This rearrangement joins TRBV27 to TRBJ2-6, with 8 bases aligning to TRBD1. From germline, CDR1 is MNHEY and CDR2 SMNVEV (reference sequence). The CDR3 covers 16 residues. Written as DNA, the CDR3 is TGCGCCAGCAGTTCCGTCAGGGGGCCTGGGGCCAACGTCCTGACTTTC. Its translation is CASSSVRGPGANVLTF.

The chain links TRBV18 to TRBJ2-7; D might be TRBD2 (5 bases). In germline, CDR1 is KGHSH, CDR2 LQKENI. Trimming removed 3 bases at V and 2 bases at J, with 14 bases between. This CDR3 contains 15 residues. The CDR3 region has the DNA TGTGCCAGCTCACCGGTTGGGGAGAGCGCCTACGAGCAGTACTTC. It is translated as CASSPVGESAYEQYF.

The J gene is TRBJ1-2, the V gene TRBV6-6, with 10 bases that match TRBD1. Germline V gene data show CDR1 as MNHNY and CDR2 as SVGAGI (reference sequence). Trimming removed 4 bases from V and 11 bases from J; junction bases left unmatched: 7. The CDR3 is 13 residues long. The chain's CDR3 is CASSSRDRGGYTF. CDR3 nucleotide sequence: TGTGCCAGCAGTTCCCGGGACAGGGGTGGGTACACCTTC.

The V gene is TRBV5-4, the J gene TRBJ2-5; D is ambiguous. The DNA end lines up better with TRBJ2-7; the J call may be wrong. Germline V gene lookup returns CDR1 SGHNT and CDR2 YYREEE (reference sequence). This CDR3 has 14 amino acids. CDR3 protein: CASSLDSHDYEQYF. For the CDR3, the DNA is TGTGCCAGCAGCTTGGACAGCCATGACTACGAGCAGTACTTC.